This TCR beta chain is drawn from a study of Ad26.COV2.S vaccination and SARS-CoV-2 variants. On the study more broadly: Ad26.COV2.S was injected intramuscularly once or twice, 56 days apart.

Remarks on this clone: Its antigen is as yet unknown.

The protocol was immunoSEQ multiplex PCR, while the TCRdb copy is restricted to in-frame clones and leaves out a portion. This table holds hundreds of thousands of clones, 89% found once. Treatment meaning: some 20 received Ad26.COV2.S at low or high dose, single or two shots; about 5 received placebo; per-sample allocation not given. Vaccine and placebo recipients were sampled on day 63 after the first injection. Overall study results and limits: From the TCR breadth and depth analyses, total T cell responses may have been underestimated. Reported findings describe substantial breadth in spike-specific CD8+ and CD4+ T cell responses following vaccination. The study found higher spike-specific TCR breadth in vaccine than placebo recipients.

CDR1 LNHDA and CDR2 SQIVND come from the germline V gene (reference sequence). V was clipped by 3 bases and J by 7 bases; unmatched bases: 0. The CDR3 covers 13 residues. This TCR was sampled from a person between 18 and 59 years old who received the Ad26.COV2.S COVID-19 vaccine or a placebo. The sequencing here drew on peripheral blood, taken in a trial of Ad26.COV2.S vaccine versus placebo. V and J are TRBV19 and TRBJ2-1, with 10 bases lining up with TRBD2. As DNA, the CDR3 is TGTGCCAGTAGTATTAGCGGGAGGAATGAGCAGTTCTTC. The encoded protein is CASSISGRNEQFF.